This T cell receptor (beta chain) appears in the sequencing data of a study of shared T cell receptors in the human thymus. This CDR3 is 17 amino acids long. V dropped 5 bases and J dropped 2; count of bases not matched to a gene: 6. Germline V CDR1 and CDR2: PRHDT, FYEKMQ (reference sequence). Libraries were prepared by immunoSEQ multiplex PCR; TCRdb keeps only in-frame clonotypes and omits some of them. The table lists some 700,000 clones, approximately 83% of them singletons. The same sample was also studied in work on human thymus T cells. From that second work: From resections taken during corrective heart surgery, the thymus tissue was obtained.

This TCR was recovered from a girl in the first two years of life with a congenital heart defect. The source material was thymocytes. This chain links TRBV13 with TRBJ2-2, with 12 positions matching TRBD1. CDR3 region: CASSQPGQGANTGELFF. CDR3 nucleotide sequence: TGTGCCAGCAGCCAACCGGGACAGGGGGCAAACACCGGGGAGCTGTTTTTT.